Judged by abundance, the clone carrying this T cell receptor (beta chain) is medium-sized. What it recognizes is unknown. Per the study methods: CDR3 differences across clinicopathological groups were used to build a distant-metastasis classifier for papillary thyroid cancer. TCRdb reprocessed the PCR reads using MiXCR. It is TCRdb's table, rather than the study itself, that gives the V and J calls and clone size. The table shows around 15,000 clones, with 9.5% to 15% occurring only once. The sample comes from a study of metastatic and nonmetastatic thyroid tumors. For the study at large: Repertoire data that came from the blood and tumor or nodule tissue of malignant and benign thyroid patients were compared.

Per the germline V gene, CDR1 is MNHNS and CDR2 is SASEGT. The CDR3 contains 13 residues. The ends lost 5 bases at V and 3 bases at J; junction bases unmatched: 1. Study outcomes and limitations: Significantly greater TCR beta diversity was reportedly found in malignant thyroid tumors than in benign nodules (in blood and tumor).

The entire patient cohort was treatment-naive prior to thyroid surgery. Sequencing was done on a sample of blood. This receptor was obtained from a female donor with papillary thyroid cancer or a benign thyroid nodule (not recorded which). Some clones in this sample may be carry-over from other donors' samples. The chain employs TRBV6-1 and TRBJ2-7; 10 bases agree with TRBD2. The CDR3, as DNA: TGTGCCAGCAGTCTAGCGGGAGTCTACGAGCAGTACTTC. This sequence encodes CASSLAGVYEQYF.